This entry lists 26 T cell receptor beta chains sequenced from one sample in a study of OX40 agonist ivuxolimab in advanced cancers. The protocol was immunoSEQ multiplex PCR, while the TCRdb copy is restricted to in-frame clones and leaves out a portion. This sample has 7,500 to 8,500 clones, with approximately 85% found just once. Sequences were derived from CD4+ or CD8+ T cells sorted from blood, sampled in a trial of the OX40 agonist ivuxolimab. The receptors come from an adult with an advanced solid tumor such as melanoma, head and neck, liver or kidney cancer.

V and J are TRBV18 and TRBJ1-1; no definite D call. Germline CDR1 and CDR2: KGHSH and LQKENI. The V and J ends lost 3 bases and 10 bases respectively, with 12 bases between them. This CDR3 is 12 amino acids long. The DNA for the CDR3 is TGTGCCAGCTCACCCGACCCAACCGGAGCTTTCTTT. Encoded protein: CASSPDPTGAFF.

The chain couples TRBV2 to TRBJ1-3; tentatively, D is TRBD1 (5 bases). V lost 6 bases and J lost 0, with 9 bases in between. CDR1 SNHLY and CDR2 FYNNEI come from the germline V gene. The CDR3 contains 14 residues. In DNA, the CDR3 is TGTGCCAGCAGGACAGAGTTCTCTGGAAACACCATATATTTT. Its translation: CASRTEFSGNTIYF.

This clone counts as medium-sized. V gene TRBV30 combines with J gene TRBJ2-2, with D possibly TRBD2 on 7 matching bases. The CDR3 runs 14 residues. V was pared by 2 bases and J by 6 bases, with 13 bases between. Germline CDR1 and CDR2: GTSNPN and SVGIG (reference sequence). The CDR3 nucleotides are TGTGCCTGGAGTTGGGGGGGCGCAGCCGGGGAGCTGTTTTTT. Translated: CAWSWGGAAGELFF.

This chain uses TRBV2 with TRBJ2-3; D not certain. This CDR3 is 15 amino acids long. CDR1 is SNHLY, CDR2 FYNNEI, per germline. The V gene lost 3 bases and the J gene lost 0 bases, with 10 bases spanning the gap. This CDR3 is CASSEWERSTDTQYF. The CDR3 DNA follows: TGTGCCAGCAGTGAGTGGGAAAGGAGCACAGATACGCAGTATTTT. Filled out from reference TRBV2 and TRBJ2-3, the complete variable domain reads EPEVTQTPSHQVTQMGQEVILRCVPISNHLYFYWYRQILGQKVEFLVSFYNNEISEKSEIFDDQFSVERPDGSNFTLKIRSTKLEDSAMYFCASSEWERSTDTQYFGPGTRLTVL.

This clone was counted a single time. The genes are TRBV11-3 and TRBJ1-1; 7 bases map to TRBD1. The trim removed 5 bases at V and 6 bases at J, leaving 3 bases unmatched. This CDR3 is 12 amino acids long. Germline CDR1 and CDR2: SGHNT and YENEEA. The chain's CDR3 is CASSPTGAEAFF. CDR3 DNA: TGTGCCAGCAGCCCAACAGGGGCTGAAGCTTTCTTT.

The rearrangement links TRBV6-6 to TRBJ2-7; 8 bases line up with TRBD2. Per the germline V gene, CDR1 is MNHNY and CDR2 is SVGAGI (reference sequence). CDR3 size: 14 residues. V shed 2 bases, J shed 0 bases, and the junction held 0 bases outside the gene matches. CDR3 protein: CASSYSGSSYEQYF. In DNA form, the CDR3 reads TGTGCCAGCAGTTACAGCGGGAGCTCCTACGAGCAGTACTTC.

This sequence joins TRBV4-3 and TRBJ1-2, with a possible D match to TRBD1 (6 bases). CDR1 is LGHNA and CDR2 is YSLEER in the germline V gene. Trimming cost V 1 base and J 0 bases, with 15 bases left between them. The CDR3 totals 17 residues. CDR3 loop: CASSQVGRGLTNYGYTF. Written as DNA, the CDR3 is TGCGCCAGCAGCCAAGTCGGCAGGGGACTCACTAACTATGGCTACACCTTC.

This clone was found once. An end of the junction does not agree with germline; a read error may underlie this. V is TRBV29-1 and J is TRBJ2-1, with a possible D match to TRBD1 (6 bases). Germline assignment: CDR1 SQVTM and CDR2 ANQGSEA. This CDR3 comprises 12 residues. CDR3 in amino acids: CSVEGQHNEQFF. The CDR3 nucleotides are TGCAGCGTCGAAGGACAGCACAATGAGCAGTTCTTC.

The rearrangement joins TRBV7-6 to TRBJ1-4; D not certain. Germline values: CDR1 SGHVS, CDR2 FNYEAQ. Between the trimmed V and J ends, which lost 2 bases and 0 bases, there was a span of 19 bases. The CDR3 is made up of 19 amino acids. CDR3 coding DNA: TGTGCCAGCAGCTTATCCTCGCTGGGCGGGATGGCAACTAATGAAAAACTGTTTTTT. Translating gives CASSLSSLGGMATNEKLFF.

The J gene is TRBJ2-7, the V gene TRBV7-2; TRBD1 aligns across 7 bases. Germline V CDR1 and CDR2: SGHTA, FQGNSA. Germline trimming cut 2 bases from V and 2 bases from J; bases unmatched to any gene: 12. The CDR3 contains 17 residues. The CDR3 region has the DNA TGTGCCAGCAGCTTAACAGGGACAGTCCAAAAAACCTACGAGCAGTACTTC. It codes for CASSLTGTVQKTYEQYF.

The chain employs TRBV4-2 and TRBJ1-1, with a tentative D call TRBD1 (5 bases). The CDR3 covers 14 residues. V was pared by 1 base and J by 6 bases, with 12 bases between. CDR1 is LGHNA, CDR2 YNFKEQ, per germline. The CDR3 loop is CASSQVGGRAEAFF. CDR3 nucleotides: TGTGCCAGCAGCCAAGTTGGGGGGAGGGCTGAAGCTTTCTTT.

For the CDR3, the DNA is TGTGCCAGCACCTCGGCACCCGCGAACACCGGGGAGCTGTTTTTT. Translated, it gives CASTSAPANTGELFF. This chain joins TRBV28 and TRBJ2-2; D call uncertain. V shed 7 bases and J shed 0 bases, with 12 bases lying between them. Germline V gene lookup returns CDR1 MDHEN and CDR2 SYDVKM. The CDR3 contains 15 residues.

This CDR3 is CASSVATGASSGNTIYF. CDR3 DNA: TGTGCCAGCAGCGTAGCTACAGGAGCCAGCTCTGGAAACACCATATATTTT. V gene TRBV9 combines with J gene TRBJ1-3; D may be TRBD1 (5 bases). V gave up 0 bases and J gave up 0 bases, with 13 bases separating them. Per germline, CDR1 SGDLS and CDR2 YYNGEE. This CDR3 is built from 17 residues.

The J gene is TRBJ2-2, the V gene TRBV19, with D perhaps matching TRBD1 (5 bases). V shed 3 bases and J shed 1 base, with 12 bases lying between them. CDR1 is LNHDA and CDR2 is SQIVND in the germline V gene (reference sequence). The CDR3 is 16 residues long. This CDR3 reads CASSILGAVNTGELFF. The CDR3 DNA reads TGTGCCAGTAGTATTTTAGGGGCAGTGAACACCGGGGAGCTGTTTTTT.

The chain joins TRBV19 to TRBJ2-7; D possibly corresponds to TRBD1 (7 bases). Germline CDR1 and CDR2: LNHDA and SQIVND (reference sequence). The CDR3 consists of 13 residues. Trimming removed 4 bases at V and 4 bases at J, with 11 bases between. The CDR3 region is CASSRGDSYEQYF. CDR3 sequence (DNA): TGTGCCAGTAGTAGGGGGGACAGTTACGAGCAGTACTTC.

This clone appeared a single time. This chain joins TRBV30 and TRBJ1-5; weak D call: TRBD1 (5 bases). Germline loops: CDR1 GTSNPN, CDR2 SVGIG (reference sequence). The V and J ends lost 3 bases and 2 bases respectively, with 11 bases between them. This CDR3 is built from 14 residues. The CDR3 nucleotides are TGTGCCTGGAGCCCGGGGGGGGGCAATCAGCCCCAGCATTTT. Translating gives CAWSPGGGNQPQHF.

This chain connects TRBV9 to TRBJ2-2, with a weak D call TRBD1 (6 bases). This CDR3 region has 16 residues. Germline V CDR1 and CDR2: SGDLS, YYNGEE. V lost 4 bases and J lost 5, with 18 bases in between. The DNA of the CDR3 is TGTGCCAGCAGCTCTCCGTACAGGGATGTGACCGGGGAGCTGTTTTTT. Protein sequence: CASSSPYRDVTGELFF.

The chain has TRBV5-4 and TRBJ2-1, with 10 bases lining up with TRBD2. The J segment lost 8 bases and the V segment lost 0 bases, leaving 8 bases of the junction unmatched. Germline loops: CDR1 SGHNT, CDR2 YYREEE (reference sequence). The CDR3 runs 16 residues. DNA for the CDR3: TGTGCCAGCAGCTTGGGTGGAGCGCTAGCGGGAGATGAGCAGTTCTTC. As protein: CASSLGGALAGDEQFF.

The V gene is TRBV10-3, the J gene TRBJ1-1; the D gene is possibly TRBD1 (6 bases). CDR1 is ENHRY, CDR2 SYGVKD, per germline. This CDR3 has 13 amino acids. The germline V and J ends were trimmed by 3 bases and 2 bases, with 7 bases remaining between them. The CDR3 sequence: CAISEGGNTEAFF. CDR3 nucleotides: TGTGCCATCAGTGAAGGGGGTAACACTGAAGCTTTCTTT.

CDR3: CSTTGQGAYEQYF. In DNA form, the CDR3 reads TGCAGCACCACGGGACAGGGAGCCTACGAGCAGTACTTC. This chain uses TRBV29-1 with TRBJ2-7, with TRBD1 matching over 9 bases. Germline-derived CDR1 and CDR2 are SQVTM and ANQGSEA. The CDR3 has 13 amino acids. Losses at the gene ends were 8 bases for V and 2 bases for J; bases not matched to a gene: 7.

CDR3 nucleotides: TGTGCCAGCAGCTTACAGGGATCTCCCTACGAGCAGTACTTC. This encodes CASSLQGSPYEQYF. V is TRBV11-1 and J is TRBJ2-7; D is perhaps TRBD1 (5 bases). This CDR3 is 14 amino acids long. V lost 2 bases and J lost 2, with 10 bases in between. Germline V gene sequence: CDR1 SGHAT, CDR2 FQDESV (reference sequence).

The V and J genes are TRBV28 and TRBJ1-2, with D perhaps matching TRBD1 (5 bases). Germline-derived CDR1 and CDR2 are MDHEN and SYDVKM. CDR3 length: 14 amino acids. The V end was cut by 8 bases, the J end by 4 bases, with 17 bases between. The CDR3 sequence is CASGRGAAFYGYTF. The CDR3 DNA is TGTGCCAGCGGAAGGGGCGCGGCATTCTATGGCTACACCTTC.

The gene calls are TRBV27 and TRBJ1-5; unclear D gene. The germline CDR1 and CDR2 sequences are MNHEY and SMNVEV (reference sequence). Trimming took off 6 bases at V and 4 bases at J, with 7 bases between the two ends. There are 12 residues in the CDR3. The CDR3 protein is CASSRYNQPQHF. For the CDR3, the DNA is TGTGCCAGCAGCCGTTATAATCAGCCCCAGCATTTT.

V and J are TRBV7-9 and TRBJ2-1; TRBD1 might be the D (5 bases). CDR1 and CDR2 from the germline V gene are SEHNR and FQNEAQ (reference sequence). Trimming left V 8 bases short and J 8 bases short, with 13 bases between. CDR3 length: 12 amino acids. The CDR3 loop reads CASGVQVDEQFF. The CDR3 nucleotides read TGTGCCAGCGGAGTACAGGTCGATGAGCAGTTCTTC.

The chain uses TRBV4-3 and TRBJ1-2; 7 positions match TRBD1. The V segment lost 3 bases and the J segment 6 bases; nucleotides outside the gene matches: 10. The CDR3 is 15 residues long. Germline CDR1 LGHNA, CDR2 YSLEER. CDR3 region: CASSHLRQGGDGYTF. The CDR3 DNA reads TGCGCCAGCAGCCACCTTCGACAGGGCGGGGATGGCTACACCTTC.

The chain combines TRBV19 with TRBJ2-1; unclear D gene. Germline assignment: CDR1 LNHDA and CDR2 SQIVND (reference sequence). V was clipped by 4 bases and J by 6 bases, with 16 bases between them. This CDR3 comprises 15 residues. The CDR3 DNA follows: TGTGCCAGTAGTAAATTTCTAGAAACCACCAATGAGCAGTTCTTC. Translating it yields CASSKFLETTNEQFF.